This TCR beta chain came from a study of shared clonotypes between healthy human individuals. Study results and limitations: Generation probabilities were higher for clonotypes shared across all four sorted-subset donors than for unshared ones.

Remarks on this clone: Its antigen is not known.

Per the germline V gene, CDR1 is SGHTA and CDR2 is FQGNSA. This CDR3 has 16 residues. V trimming: 1 base; J trimming: 1 base; junction bases outside the gene matches: 4. Data came from immunoSEQ multiplex PCR; TCRdb stores just in-frame clones and leaves some out. The data show nearly 2 million clones, about 95% seen once. CD8 cells classed as naive were CD45RO-negative and positively selected for CCR7, excluding terminally differentiated effector memory CD45RA+ cells. The chain recombines TRBV7-2 with TRBJ2-5; 9 nucleotides match TRBD1. Input material: naive CD8+ T cells sorted from blood. The receptor was derived from a man younger than 35 in good health. CDR3 sequence (DNA): TGTGCCAGCAGCTTAGGGGGGACAGGGCTCCAAGAGACCCAGTACTTC. As protein: CASSLGGTGLQETQYF.